The clone carrying this T cell receptor beta chain came up many times. From 400 to 450 ng of RNA, a library with molecular barcoded alpha/delta and beta/gamma adaptors was made. TCRdb re-analysed the reads in MiXCR, keeping a single row per CDR3 protein. The repertoire consists of fewer than 45,000 distinct CDR3 sequences, with over 10% occurring once and the leading ten covering roughly 31%. This record comes from a study of read filtering for tumor transcriptome and immune sequencing. The CDR3 totals 15 residues. With V trimmed by 6 bases and J by 4 bases, 10 bases remained unmatched. The germline gives CDR1 MNHEY, CDR2 SVGAGI.

The clonotype comes from a donor aged 40 or older with multiple myeloma. This chain links TRBV6-5 with TRBJ2-7; 9 nucleotides line up with TRBD2. The sequencing input was a population of CD138-negative cells sorted from bone marrow. CDR3 in amino acids: CASRLAGAQPYEQYF. The CDR3 DNA reads TGTGCCAGCAGATTAGCGGGAGCCCAACCTTACGAGCAGTACTTC.